This TCR beta chain is from a study of beta chain features in type 1 diabetes. The study's findings and limits: An over-representation of cells with high TCR expression could result from cDNA sequencing. VDJ junctions from type 1 diabetes patients carried fewer insertions and larger deletions. Researchers reported that naive, central memory and Treg TCRB repertoires appeared more similar in patients than in healthy donors. Among all four CD4+ subsets, Type 1 diabetes patients had TCRB CDR3s that were moderately but significantly shorter.

This clone was counted between two and nine times. No antigen is known for it. Based on CD45RO/CCR7/CD25/CD127/CD95/CD27, CD4+ regulatory, stem cell-like memory, naive and central memory cells were sorted. Isolated RNA was reverse transcribed in full, so expressed TCRB transcripts were sequenced. Sequencing used immunoSEQ multiplex PCR; TCRdb keeps in-frame clones, though not all of them. The data contain under 350,000 clones, roughly an eighth of them singletons. The V end was cut by 6 bases, the J end by 0 bases, with 9 bases between. This CDR3 is built from 15 residues. In germline, CDR1 is LNHDA, CDR2 SQIVND (reference sequence).

The chain is built from TRBV19 and TRBJ2-6; D unclear. This receptor was obtained from a man younger than 45 with type 1 diabetes. Input material: naive CD4+ T cells from blood. CDR3 region: CASSTISSGANVLTF. DNA of the CDR3: TGTGCCAGTAGCACCATTAGCTCTGGGGCCAACGTCCTGACTTTC.